The 8 T cell receptor beta chains presented below share a single source sample, sequenced in a study of neurological immune-mediated disorders. MiXCR, run by TCRdb on the 5' RACE reads, gives a single entry per CDR3 protein. The table records 85,000 to 110,000 distinct CDR3 sequences, 9.5% to 14% of them present only once. Specified time point: longitudinal time-point 3. Source material: PBMCs. The receptors were sampled from a female donor with HTLV-1-associated myelopathy (HAM/TSP).

This clonotype was found many times. The rearrangement uses TRBV29-1 and TRBJ2-7, with 8 bases aligning to TRBD1. With V trimmed by 8 bases and J by 6 bases, 6 bases remained unmatched. Germline V gives CDR1 SQVTM, CDR2 ANQGSEA. This CDR3 spans 11 amino acids. CDR3 sequence: CSSQTGAEQYF. The CDR3, as DNA: TGCAGCTCCCAGACAGGGGCCGAGCAGTACTTC.

This clonotype was observed at least ten times. In nucleotides, the CDR3 is TGCAGCATCGGTCGGCTAGCCAAAAACATTCAGTACTTC. As protein: CSIGRLAKNIQYF. This rearrangement joins TRBV20-1 to TRBJ2-4, with D unresolved. Germline V lookup: CDR1 DFQATT, CDR2 SNEGSKA (reference sequence). This CDR3 has 13 amino acids.

This clonotype was recorded at least ten times. This sequence joins TRBV5-1 and TRBJ2-7, with 7 bases identical to TRBD1. Per the germline V gene, CDR1 is SGHRS and CDR2 is YFSETQ. Unmatched junction bases numbered 4, after V lost 4 bases and J lost 0 bases. The CDR3 totals 14 residues. DNA for the CDR3: TGCGCCAGCAGCCCGGGACAGCCCTCCTACGAGCAGTACTTC. It encodes CASSPGQPSYEQYF.

This clonotype was picked up many times. V usage is TRBV5-1 and J usage is TRBJ2-5, with TRBD1 identical over 7 bases. Germline-derived CDR1 and CDR2 are SGHRS and YFSETQ. This CDR3 is built from 14 residues. V shed 4 bases and J 5 bases; nucleotides not matched to a gene: 8. CDR3 sequence reads: CASSPQGTGETQYF. CDR3 DNA: TGCGCCAGCAGCCCACAGGGGACGGGTGAGACCCAGTACTTC.

This clonotype turned up a few times. This clone may be a read error of a much larger clone one base away. This chain connects TRBV20-1 to TRBJ2-1, with D possibly matching TRBD1 (6 bases). The germline V gene has CDR1 DFQATT and CDR2 SNEGSKA (reference sequence). The CDR3 is 12 amino acids. The V and J ends lost 6 bases and 9 bases respectively, with 15 bases between them. CDR3 coding DNA: TGCAGTGCCGGGGACATGGGCTCTGAGCAGTTCTTC. It specifies CSAGDMGSEQFF.

This clonotype has just a few counts. The chain joins TRBV5-1 to TRBJ2-3; the match to TRBD1 covers 9 bases. V shed 3 bases and J 4 bases; nucleotides not matched to a gene: 9. The germline CDR1 and CDR2 sequences are SGHRS and YFSETQ. CDR3 length: 16 amino acids. CDR3 amino acids: CASSSGQGTVADTQYF. The CDR3, as DNA: TGCGCCAGCAGCTCGGGACAGGGAACAGTTGCAGATACGCAGTATTTT.

The chain joins TRBV20-1 to TRBJ2-7; D remains unclear. The V gene lost 8 bases and the J gene lost 2 bases, with 16 bases spanning the gap. The germline V gene encodes CDR1 DFQATT and CDR2 SNEGSKA (reference sequence). CDR3 length equals 13 residues. This CDR3 reads CSTVGPYPYEQYF. CDR3 coding DNA: TGCAGTACTGTCGGGCCCTATCCCTACGAGCAGTACTTC.

This clonotype was picked up many times. The J gene is TRBJ1-5, the V gene TRBV5-1; 7 bases agree with TRBD1. CDR3 length: 15 residues. The germline CDR1 and CDR2 sequences are SGHRS and YFSETQ. The V segment lost 0 bases and the J segment 10 bases; nucleotides outside the gene matches: 10. The CDR3 spells CASSLEGGEGAPQHF. The CDR3 DNA sequence: TGCGCCAGCAGCTTGGAGGGAGGAGAGGGGGCACCCCAGCATTTT.